This T cell receptor (beta chain) was retrieved from a study of OX40 agonist ivuxolimab in advanced cancers. Study in general: The diagnoses of dose-escalation patients were hepatocellular carcinoma, melanoma, renal cell or head and neck cancer. Study-level points and caveats: In the 0.1 to 3.0 mg/kg range, CD4+ and CD8+ blood T cells had expanded clonally by week 6.

The repertoire was sequenced with immunoSEQ multiplex PCR; TCRdb's copy has only in-frame clones and lacks some. The top ten hold 0.4% to 0.55% of the sample, which has 77,000 or so clones, approximately 90% seen once. About this clone itself: As yet, its antigen is unknown.

CDR1 is SGHTA, CDR2 FQGNSA, per germline. The V and J ends lost 8 bases and 4 bases, in that order; junction bases with no gene match: 3. The CDR3 runs to 12 residues. This chain uses TRBV7-2 with TRBJ2-5; 8 bases are a match to TRBD2. This specimen consisted of CD4+ or CD8+ T cells sorted from blood, obtained in a trial of the OX40 agonist ivuxolimab. The clonotype was recovered from an adult with an advanced solid tumor such as melanoma, head and neck, liver or kidney cancer. CDR3 DNA sequence: TGTGCCAGCGCCGGGGGGGGAGAGACCCAGTACTTC. This codes for CASAGGGETQYF.